This TCR beta chain came from a study of preoperative IRX-2 immunotherapy in early breast cancer. Treatment in this sample: preoperative locoregional IRX-2 cytokine immunotherapy. Samples came from a phase Ib trial of preoperative locoregional IRX-2 cytokine immunotherapy. Data came from immunoSEQ multiplex PCR; TCRdb stores just in-frame clones and leaves some out. Here the sample spans tens of thousands of clones, around 75% being singletons. The CDR3 covers 16 residues. Trimming cost V 3 bases and J 5 bases; bases outside gene matches: 12. The sequences come from lymph node tissue, collected before IRX-2 immunotherapy. This TCR was recovered from a human donor with breast cancer. The V and J genes are TRBV7-1 and TRBJ2-7; 8 bases agree with TRBD1. TRBV7-1 is filed as an ORF, its function uncertain. CDR3 protein: CASSSPPDRGGHEQYF. In nucleotides, the CDR3 is TGTGCCAGCAGCTCCCCCCCTGACAGGGGAGGCCACGAGCAGTACTTC.